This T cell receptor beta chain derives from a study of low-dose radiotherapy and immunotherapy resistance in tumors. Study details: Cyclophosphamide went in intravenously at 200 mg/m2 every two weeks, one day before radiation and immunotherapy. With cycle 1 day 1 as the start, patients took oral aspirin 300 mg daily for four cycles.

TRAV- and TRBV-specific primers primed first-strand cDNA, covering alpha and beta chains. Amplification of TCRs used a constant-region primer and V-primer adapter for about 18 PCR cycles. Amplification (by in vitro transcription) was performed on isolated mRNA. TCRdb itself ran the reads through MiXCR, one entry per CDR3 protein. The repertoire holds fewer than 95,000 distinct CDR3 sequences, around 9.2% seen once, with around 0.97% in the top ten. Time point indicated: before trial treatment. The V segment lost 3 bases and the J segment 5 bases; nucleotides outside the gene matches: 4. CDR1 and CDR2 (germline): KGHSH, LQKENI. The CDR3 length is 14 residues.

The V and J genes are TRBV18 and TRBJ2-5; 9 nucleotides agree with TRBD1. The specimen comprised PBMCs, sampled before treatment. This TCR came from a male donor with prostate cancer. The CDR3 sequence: CASSPTGGRETQYF. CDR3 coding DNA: TGTGCCAGCTCACCTACAGGGGGCCGGGAGACCCAGTACTTC.